The 20 T cell receptor beta chains below come from one sample, sequenced in a study of T cells in Graves' hyperthyroidism and ophthalmopathy. Using RNA transcripts as the source, TCR beta CDR3 regions were amplified. HTBI primers drove first-round RT-PCR of the TCR CDR3. In TCRdb, the multiplex PCR reads were re-called with MiXCR into one record per CDR3 protein. The repertoire has hundreds of thousands of distinct CDR3 sequences, 15% to 18% of them found once; the top ten carry 11% to 15%. The sequenced sample consisted of blood. These receptors all stem from a woman in her late teens or twenties with Graves' hyperthyroidism.

The sample holds a few counts of this clonotype. The chain couples TRBV10-3 to TRBJ2-3; possibly TRBD2 for D (6 bases). CDR1 is ENHRY and CDR2 is SYGVKD in the germline V gene. V lost 2 bases and J lost 3, with 21 bases in between. This CDR3 has 18 amino acids. This chain's CDR3 is CAISERWVVMEGTDTQYF. Written as DNA, the CDR3 is TGTGCCATCAGTGAGAGATGGGTTGTCATGGAGGGAACAGATACGCAGTATTTT.

This clonotype was counted between two and nine times. V gene TRBV20-1 combines with J gene TRBJ2-1; D remains unclear. CDR3 size: 15 residues. Per the germline V gene, CDR1 is DFQATT and CDR2 is SNEGSKA (reference sequence). Trimming stripped 0 bases from V and 0 bases from J, with 9 bases between. Written as DNA, the CDR3 is TGCAGTGCTAGAGATCCGGGTGGCTCCTACAATGAGCAGTTCTTC. It encodes CSARDPGGSYNEQFF.

This clonotype was observed a few times. This chain connects TRBV20-1 to TRBJ2-3; 12 positions match TRBD2. V was pared by 3 bases and J by 2 bases, with 9 bases of the junction left unmatched. CDR3 length: 17 amino acids. The V gene's germline CDR1 is DFQATT and CDR2 SNEGSKA (reference sequence). The CDR3 sequence: CSARYPPSGGATDTQYF. The CDR3 DNA reads TGCAGTGCTAGGTACCCCCCTAGCGGGGGGGCCACAGATACGCAGTATTTT.

This clonotype was detected only once. The chain links TRBV7-2 to TRBJ1-1; maybe TRBD1 (5 bases). The CDR3 is made up of 14 amino acids. V was trimmed by 2 bases and J by 4 bases, leaving 11 bases between them. Germline V gene data show CDR1 as SGHTA and CDR2 as FQGNSA. The CDR3 sequence: CASSLPGGLTEAFF. For the CDR3, the DNA is TGTGCCAGCAGCTTACCTGGGGGACTCACTGAAGCTTTCTTT. Complete variable domain (other parts from reference TRBV7-2 and TRBJ1-1): GAGVSQSPSNKVTEKGKDVELRCDPISGHTALYWYRQSLGQGLEFLIYFQGNSAPDKSGLPSDRFSAERTGGSVSTLTIQRTQQEDSAVYLCASSLPGGLTEAFFGQGTRLTVV.

The rearrangement uses TRBV19 and TRBJ2-3; D is unclear. Trimming removed 4 bases from V and 10 bases from J, with 15 bases in between. The CDR3 runs 13 residues. CDR1 and CDR2 from the germline V gene are LNHDA and SQIVND (reference sequence). CDR3 DNA: TGTGCCAGTAGTACCATCACGAACAATCCGCAGTATTTT. Translated: CASSTITNNPQYF.

In this sample, this clonotype turned up many times. Here the CDR3 DNA reads TGTGCCAGCAGTTTTCAGCCTCGCACAGATACGCAGTATTTT. It is translated as CASSFQPRTDTQYF. This rearrangement joins TRBV28 to TRBJ2-3; D gene unclear. The CDR3 totals 14 residues. V was pared by 3 bases and J by 1 base, with 8 bases between. The germline CDR1 and CDR2 sequences are MDHEN and SYDVKM.

This clonotype was counted a few times. The V gene is TRBV6-2 or TRBV6-3, the J gene TRBJ1-4, with 7 bases that match TRBD1. The CDR3 contains 15 residues. The ends lost 5 bases at V and 4 bases at J; junction bases unmatched: 7. Germline loops: CDR1 MNHEY, CDR2 SVGEGT. CDR3 protein: CASSPDGTDNEKLFF. As DNA, the CDR3 is TGTGCCAGCAGTCCAGACGGGACAGATAATGAAAAACTGTTTTTT.

The chain is built from TRBV6-4 and TRBJ2-1; D possibly corresponds to TRBD2 (6 bases). CDR3 length: 14 amino acids. Germline V CDR1 and CDR2: MRHNA, SNTAGT. V lost 7 bases and J lost 0, with 10 bases in between. The CDR3 coding sequence is TGTGCCAGCAAGAGGGACTCCTCCTACAATGAGCAGTTCTTC. Translated, it gives CASKRDSSYNEQFF.

This clonotype was seen many times. This chain joins TRBV7-9 and TRBJ2-1; 12 nucleotides match TRBD2. This CDR3 is built from 16 residues. Germline CDR1 SEHNR, CDR2 FQNEAQ (reference sequence). Trimming removed 2 bases from V and 1 base from J; junction bases left unmatched: 0. In DNA form, the CDR3 reads TGTGCCAGCAGCTTAACTAGCGGGGGGTCCTACAATGAGCAGTTCTTC. Translation gives CASSLTSGGSYNEQFF.

With respect to this clonotype: A single base separates this from a much larger clone, so it may be a read error. The V gene is TRBV10-2, the J gene TRBJ2-3; D tentatively reads TRBD1 or TRBD2 (5 bases each). The CDR3 has 13 residues. CDR1 is WSHSY and CDR2 is SAAADI in the germline V gene. Trimming removed 6 bases from V and 7 bases from J, with 14 bases in between. The CDR3 DNA reads TGCGCCAGCAGGGGGGATACGCGGTATACGCAGTATTTT. It codes for CASRGDTRYTQYF.

The genes are TRBV19 and TRBJ2-1, with a tentative D call TRBD2 (6 bases). The CDR3 runs to 14 residues. Trimming took 2 bases from V and 9 from J, leaving 14 bases between them. From germline, CDR1 is LNHDA and CDR2 SQIVND (reference sequence). The CDR3 protein is CASSIIGGATEQFF. DNA of the CDR3: TGTGCCAGTAGTATAATCGGAGGGGCAACTGAGCAGTTCTTC.

This clonotype has at least ten counts. This chain joins TRBV6-1 and TRBJ2-2; D is possibly TRBD2 (5 bases). The CDR3 is 14 residues long. Per the germline V gene, CDR1 is MNHNS and CDR2 is SASEGT. Trimming stripped 7 bases from V and 1 base from J, with 10 bases between. CDR3 sequence (DNA): TGTGCCAGCAAGGTCGGAGGGAACACCGGGGAGCTGTTTTTT. Amino acids: CASKVGGNTGELFF.

This sequence joins TRBV27 and TRBJ2-4; 11 positions match TRBD2. The CDR3 runs 18 residues. The V gene's germline CDR1 is MNHEY and CDR2 SMNVEV (reference sequence). V lost 5 bases, J lost 1 base, and 10 bases stayed unmatched. CDR3 coding DNA: TGTGCCAGCAGTCCCGGGATAGCGGGGGGGCGGGCCAAAAACATTCAGTACTTC. Translated, it gives CASSPGIAGGRAKNIQYF.

This clonotype has ten or more counts. This rearrangement joins TRBV10-3 to TRBJ1-4, with D possibly matching TRBD1 (5 bases). Germline V gene sequence: CDR1 ENHRY, CDR2 SYGVKD. Trimming stripped 0 bases from V and 3 bases from J, with 11 bases between. There are 16 residues in the CDR3. CDR3 coding DNA: TGTGCCATCAGTGAGTCTTGGGGGAGAGCTAATGAAAAACTGTTTTTT. Translated: CAISESWGRANEKLFF.

This clonotype was detected many times. The chain is built from TRBV3-1 and TRBJ1-1; 7 bases map to TRBD1. From germline, CDR1 is LGHDT and CDR2 YNNKEL (reference sequence). Germline trimming cut 3 bases from V and 4 bases from J; bases unmatched to any gene: 5. This CDR3 comprises 14 residues. CDR3 amino acids: CASSHGDSPTEAFF. The DNA of the CDR3 is TGTGCCAGCAGCCACGGGGACAGTCCCACTGAAGCTTTCTTT.

To note about this clonotype: A read error is possible here, since a much larger clone lies one base away. The rearrangement uses TRBV20-1 and TRBJ2-1, with 10 bases aligning to TRBD1. The trim removed 8 bases at V and 3 bases at J, leaving 7 bases unmatched. Germline assignment: CDR1 DFQATT and CDR2 SNEGSKA (reference sequence). The CDR3 runs to 14 residues. The CDR3 DNA reads TGCAGTACTCCTCGGGACAGGGGCTACAATGAGCAGTTCTTC. Protein: CSTPRDRGYNEQFF.

This clonotype has ten or more counts. The chain joins TRBV7-9 to TRBJ2-7; D is uncertain. V was trimmed by 3 bases and J by 3 bases, leaving 6 bases between them. The CDR3 contains 12 residues. CDR1 SEHNR and CDR2 FQNEAQ come from the germline V gene (reference sequence). The CDR3 DNA follows: TGTGCCAGCAGCTTTACGAGCTACGAGCAGTACTTC. As protein: CASSFTSYEQYF.

In this sample, this clonotype turned up many times. CDR3 nucleotide sequence: TGCAGTGTTTCGGACAGGGCCCACTACGAGCAGTACTTC. As protein: CSVSDRAHYEQYF. V usage is TRBV20-1 and J usage is TRBJ2-7; TRBD1 matches 8 bases. The CDR3 has 13 amino acids. V gave up 7 bases and J gave up 3 bases; unmatched junction bases: 8. Germline CDR1 reads DFQATT; CDR2 reads SNEGSKA (reference sequence).

This clonotype came up many times. The rearrangement uses TRBV2 and TRBJ1-1; the D gene is possibly TRBD1 (5 bases). This CDR3 spans 14 amino acids. Trimming removed 10 bases at V and 6 bases at J, with 21 bases between. The V gene's germline CDR1 is SNHLY and CDR2 FYNNEI. The CDR3 sequence is CATQVDSSVAEAFF. The CDR3 DNA sequence: TGTGCCACCCAGGTCGACAGCTCTGTCGCTGAAGCTTTCTTT.

The sample holds many counts of this clonotype. The rearrangement joins TRBV20-1 to TRBJ1-5; 7 positions match TRBD1. Germline assignment: CDR1 DFQATT and CDR2 SNEGSKA (reference sequence). J lost 7 bases, V lost 1 base, and 4 bases had no gene match. The CDR3 loop spans 13 amino acids. The CDR3 is CSARGTGVQPQHF. DNA of the CDR3: TGCAGTGCTAGAGGCACAGGGGTCCAGCCCCAGCATTTT.